These T cell receptor beta chains were read from a single sample in a study of CD8+ T cells in alopecia areata. Sequencing was performed with immunoSEQ multiplex PCR; in TCRdb, only in-frame clones are kept and a portion is missing. This sample has 200,000 to 250,000 clones, with about 57% found just once. Specimen: CD4+ T cells sorted from blood, collected at week 4, from a patient treated with tofacitinib. Source of these receptors: a human donor with alopecia areata. CDR3s leave out the opening cysteine and the closing phenylalanine or tryptophan. The order of the fields is V gene, J gene, clone size, CDR3 protein. Rows may omit the clone size; those that give it use once, few, many or a size class.

TRBV7-9	TRBJ2-7	.	ASSQSYRGKTYEQY
TRBV27	TRBJ1-1	few	ASSWGQPNTEAF
TRBV30	TRBJ1-1	.	ASGGFAEAF
TRBV19	TRBJ1-2	few	ASSIVNRGLDGYT
TRBV4-3	TRBJ1-2	.	ASSQETGTGYT
TRBV27	TRBJ2-3	.	ASSLQGKDTQY
TRBV9	TRBJ2-1	.	ASSVESSGVNEQF
TRBV29-1	TRBJ2-7	few	SVVSRFNDEQY
TRBV4-3	TRBJ1-1	few	ASSPYEAF
TRBV5-1	TRBJ2-7	.	ASTLSGTSGVQY
TRBV7-2	TRBJ2-1	once	ASSLRGLSYNEQF
TRBV7-6	TRBJ2-2	.	ASSSRQGMSYGELF
TRBV11-2	TRBJ1-4	.	ASSLRSTNEKLF
TRBV29-1	TRBJ2-7	.	SVSGGKYEQY
TRBV10-2	TRBJ1-2	.	ASSRGTGFNYGYT
TRBV30	TRBJ2-3	.	AWNPTGQPTDTQY
TRBV14	TRBJ1-2	.	ASSQETDYGYT
TRBV15	TRBJ2-7	.	ATSRPLPGTSYEQY
TRBV30	TRBJ2-2	.	AWSGSTGELF
TRBV9	TRBJ1-6	.	ASSDRRGTVGANSPLH
TRBV29-1	TRBJ2-7	.	SGADTYEQY
TRBV29-1	TRBJ2-7	few	SVGPEQY
TRBV6-5	TRBJ1-4	.	ASSYSDSYEKLF
TRBV20-1	TRBJ2-5	.	SARSRWTQY
TRBV20-1	TRBJ2-5	.	SAQNQETRY
TRBV5-1	TRBJ2-3	.	ASSLVTGGGPTDTQY
TRBV14	TRBJ1-2	.	ASSQRQGGYGYT
TRBV27	TRBJ1-2	.	ARALIISSGPYGYT
TRBV7-2	TRBJ2-4	.	ASSSTGQGTKNIQY
TRBV10-3	TRBJ1-2	few	AIRGTGRHGYT
TRBV7-2	TRBJ1-2	.	ASSPDGDRGYT
TRBV29-1	TRBJ2-7	.	SAVHGDLDYEQY
TRBV7-8	TRBJ2-1	.	ASSLLGRWNEQF
TRBV15	TRBJ2-5	.	ATSRDRPETQY
TRBV30	TRBJ1-6	.	AWDLVDSPLH
TRBV5-6	TRBJ1-1	many	ASSFEGLNTEAF
TRBV29-1	TRBJ2-6	.	SVARGNMGANVLT